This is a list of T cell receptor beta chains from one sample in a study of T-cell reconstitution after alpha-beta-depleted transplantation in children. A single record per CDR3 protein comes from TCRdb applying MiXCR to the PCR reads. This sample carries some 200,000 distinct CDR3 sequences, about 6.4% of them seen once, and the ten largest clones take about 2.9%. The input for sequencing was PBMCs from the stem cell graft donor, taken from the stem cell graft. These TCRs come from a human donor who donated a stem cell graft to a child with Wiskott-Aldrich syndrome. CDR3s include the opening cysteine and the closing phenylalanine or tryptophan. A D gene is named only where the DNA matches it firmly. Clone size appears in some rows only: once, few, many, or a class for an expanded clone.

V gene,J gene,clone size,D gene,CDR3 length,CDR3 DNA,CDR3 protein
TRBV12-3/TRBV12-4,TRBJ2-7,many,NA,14,TGTGCCAGCACCCCACCCGCCAGGCCATACGAGCAGTACTTC,CASTPPARPYEQYF
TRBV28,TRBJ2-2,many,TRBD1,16,TGTGCCAGCAGTTTAATGGACAGGGGGCAGGACGGGGAGCTGTTTTTT,CASSLMDRGQDGELFF
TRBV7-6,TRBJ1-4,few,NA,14,TGTGCCAGCAGCTTTCGGGGGCGCGTCGAAAAACTGTTTTTT,CASSFRGRVEKLFF
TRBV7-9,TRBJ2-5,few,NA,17,TGTGCCAGCAGCTTAGATGGATACCCGGGACTCCAAGAGACCCAGTACTTC,CASSLDGYPGLQETQYF
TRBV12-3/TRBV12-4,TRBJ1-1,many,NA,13,TGTGCCAGCAGTTTGGCCCAGGACGTTGGGGCTTTCTTT,CASSLAQDVGAFF
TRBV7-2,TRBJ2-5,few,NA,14,TGTGCCAGCAGCCGCCAGCTACTCCAAGAGACCCAGTACTTC,CASSRQLLQETQYF
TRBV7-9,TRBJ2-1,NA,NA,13,TGTGCCAGCCGGGACGGGAGCGCAGGTGAGCAGTTCTTC,CASRDGSAGEQFF
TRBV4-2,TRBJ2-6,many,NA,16,TGTGCCAGCAGCCCGGACAGTGGCTCTGGGGCCAACGTCCTGACTTTC,CASSPDSGSGANVLTF
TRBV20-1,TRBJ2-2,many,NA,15,TGCAGTGCTAGAGGGTTGACAGGGAACACCGGGGAGCTGTTTTTT,CSARGLTGNTGELFF
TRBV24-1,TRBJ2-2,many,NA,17,TGTGCCACCAGTGATGCCGGATCAGGGGGGCTGACCGGGGAGCTGTTTTTT,CATSDAGSGGLTGELFF
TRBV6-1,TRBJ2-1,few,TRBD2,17,TGTGCCAGCAGATCCACATGGACTAGCGGAACCTACAATGAGCAGTTCTTC,CASRSTWTSGTYNEQFF
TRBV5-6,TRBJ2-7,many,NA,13,TGTGCCAGCAGCTTTCTAGGACGGGACGAGCAGTACTTC,CASSFLGRDEQYF
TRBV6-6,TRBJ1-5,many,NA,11,TGTGCCAGCAGGTCCCATCAGCCCCAGCATTTT,CASRSHQPQHF
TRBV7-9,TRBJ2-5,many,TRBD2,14,TGTGCCAGCAGCTTAGCGGCGGGAGTTCAGACCCAGTACTTC,CASSLAAGVQTQYF
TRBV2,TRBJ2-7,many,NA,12,TGTGCCAGGGGGGACACCTCCTACGAGCAGTACTTC,CARGDTSYEQYF
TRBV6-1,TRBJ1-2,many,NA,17,TGTGCCAGCAGTGAAGGGAGACAGGCAGTCCGGAGACGTGGCTACACCTTC,CASSEGRQAVRRRGYTF
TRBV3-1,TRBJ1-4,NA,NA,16,TGTGCCAGCAGCCAAAGGGGGGCCGTCGCTAATGAAAAACTGTTTTTT,CASSQRGAVANEKLFF
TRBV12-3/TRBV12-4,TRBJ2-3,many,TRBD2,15,TGTGCCAGCAGTCCTGGACTAGCGGGGGGGTCGACGCAGTATTTT,CASSPGLAGGSTQYF
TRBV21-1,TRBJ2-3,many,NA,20,TGTGCCAGCAGCAAAGCAGAGGGAGACCTCCTCACTGCTGGCACAGATACGCAGTATTTT,CASSKAEGDLLTAGTDTQYF
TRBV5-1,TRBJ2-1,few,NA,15,TGCGCCAGCAGCTTGGTCAGGCGTGTGAACAATGAGCAGTTCTTC,CASSLVRRVNNEQFF
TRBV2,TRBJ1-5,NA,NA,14,TGTGCCAGCAAGCCAGGGACTGGCAATCAGCCCCAGCATTTT,CASKPGTGNQPQHF
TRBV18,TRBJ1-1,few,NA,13,TGTGCCAGCCATGGGAACGCGAACACTGAAGCTTTCTTT,CASHGNANTEAFF
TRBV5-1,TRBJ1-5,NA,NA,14,TGCGCCAGCAGCTTGGGCGGTCCAGGTCAGCCCCAGCATTTT,CASSLGGPGQPQHF
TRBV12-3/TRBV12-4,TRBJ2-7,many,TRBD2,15,TGTGCCAGCAGTTGGCGTGGCGGGGGGGCAGGGGAGCAGTACTTC,CASSWRGGGAGEQYF
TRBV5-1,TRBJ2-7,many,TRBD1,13,TGCGCCAGCAGTGTCACAGGGGGCAACGAGCAGTACTTC,CASSVTGGNEQYF
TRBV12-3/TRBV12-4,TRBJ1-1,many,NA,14,TGTGCCAGCAGTTTCAGGGGACGTGACACTGAAGCTTTCTTT,CASSFRGRDTEAFF
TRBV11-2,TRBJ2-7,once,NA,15,TGTGCCAGCAGCCCTCGATCCGGGACCCCCTACGAGCAGTACTTC,CASSPRSGTPYEQYF
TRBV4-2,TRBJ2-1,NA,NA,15,TGTGCCAGCAGCCAAACGACGGGTTCCTACAATGAGCAGTTCTTC,CASSQTTGSYNEQFF
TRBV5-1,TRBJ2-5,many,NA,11,TGTGCCAGCAGTTGGGGGGAGACCCAGTACTTC,CASSWGETQYF
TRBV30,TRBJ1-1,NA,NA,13,TGTGCCTGGAGTGTAACCGGGGAGGGTGAAGCTTTCTTT,CAWSVTGEGEAFF
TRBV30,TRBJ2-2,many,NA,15,TGTGCCTGGTCGTACGGGCTCCTAAACACCGGGGAGCTGTTTTTT,CAWSYGLLNTGELFF
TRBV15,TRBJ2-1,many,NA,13,TGTGCCACCAGCGAGGACAGTTACAATGAGCAGTTCTTC,CATSEDSYNEQFF
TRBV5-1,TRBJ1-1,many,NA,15,TGCGCCAGCAGCTTGGGGGAGTATATGAACACTGAAGCTTTCTTT,CASSLGEYMNTEAFF
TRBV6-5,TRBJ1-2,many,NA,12,TGTGCCAGCAGTCCACAAAACTATGGCTACACCTTC,CASSPQNYGYTF
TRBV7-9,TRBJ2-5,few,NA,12,TGTGCCGCCGGGGAGTGGGCAGAGACCCAGTACTTC,CAAGEWAETQYF
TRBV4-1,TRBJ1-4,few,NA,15,TGCGCCAGCAGCCCCCGACAGGCAACTAATGAAAAACTGTTTTTT,CASSPRQATNEKLFF